Each of the 6 T cell receptor beta chains below was sequenced from the same sample in a study of shared clonotypes between healthy human individuals. Sequencing was performed with immunoSEQ multiplex PCR; in TCRdb, only in-frame clones are kept and a portion is missing. Among over a million clones listed, 95% to 97% were seen once. The source material was naive CD4+ T cells sorted from blood. Subset noted: CD45RA+ positively selected. The source of these receptors is a man aged 25-45 years in good health.

This clone was seen a single time. The J gene is TRBJ2-3, the V gene TRBV9; D is uncertain. Trimming pared 0 bases from V and 3 bases from J, leaving 8 bases between. This CDR3 region has 14 residues. Germline CDR1 and CDR2: SGDLS and YYNGEE. The CDR3 DNA sequence: TGTGCCAGCAGCGTAGCTAGTATGACAGATACGCAGTATTTT. This translates into CASSVASMTDTQYF.

DNA of the CDR3: TGTGCCAGCAGCTTGCCGAGGGACAGCCGTGGGAACACTGAAGCTTTCTTT. Translation: CASSLPRDSRGNTEAFF. This chain uses TRBV5-5 with TRBJ1-1; 7 bases match TRBD1. This CDR3 spans 17 amino acids. With V trimmed by 1 base and J by 1 base, 10 bases remained unmatched. Germline CDR1 SGHKS, CDR2 YYEKEE (reference sequence). The variable domain in full, completed from reference TRBV5-5 and TRBJ1-1, reads DAGVTQSPTHLIKTRGQQVTLRCSPISGHKSVSWYQQVLGQGPQFIFQYYEKEERGRGNFPDRFSARQFPNYSSELNVNALLLGDSALYLCASSLPRDSRGNTEAFFGQGTRLTVV.

The chain employs TRBV9 and TRBJ2-7; TRBD2 agrees at 7 bases. V shed 2 bases, J shed 3 bases, and the junction held 5 bases outside the gene matches. Germline CDR1 is SGDLS and CDR2 is YYNGEE. The CDR3 loop spans 14 amino acids. In DNA form, the CDR3 reads TGTGCCAGCAGCGTTGGCAGCGGGGACTACGAGCAGTACTTC. Protein product: CASSVGSGDYEQYF.

The V call is TRBV18, the J call TRBJ2-5; TRBD2 agrees at 8 bases. The CDR3 consists of 15 residues. The germline V gene encodes CDR1 KGHSH and CDR2 LQKENI. Trimming removed 6 bases from V and 5 bases from J; junction bases left unmatched: 11. The CDR3, as DNA: TGTGCCAGCTCGGTTCTAGCGGGTTCGGCTGAGACCCAGTACTTC. As protein: CASSVLAGSAETQYF. Together with reference TRBV18 and TRBJ2-5, the CDR3 gives the full variable domain: NAGVMQNPRHLVRRRGQEARLRCSPMKGHSHVYWYRQLPEEGLKFMVYLQKENIIDESGMPKERFSAEFPKEGPSILRIQQVVRGDSAAYFCASSVLAGSAETQYFGPGTRLLVL.

The rearrangement joins TRBV7-2 to TRBJ1-2; no firm D call. Per the germline V gene, CDR1 is SGHTA and CDR2 is FQGNSA. The CDR3 contains 14 residues. Between the trimmed V and J ends, which lost 1 base and 4 bases, there was a span of 10 bases. CDR3 amino acids: CASSLGQRLYGYTF. The CDR3 region has the DNA TGTGCCAGCAGCTTAGGGCAGAGACTCTATGGCTACACCTTC.

This chain links TRBV30 with TRBJ2-7; D gene uncertain. Looked up from germline, CDR1 is GTSNPN and CDR2 is SVGIG (reference sequence). The V and J ends lost 4 bases and 3 bases respectively, with 7 bases between them. The CDR3 extends over 11 amino acids. The DNA for the CDR3 is TGTGCCTGGAAATCGGACTACGAGCAGTACTTC. Translation gives CAWKSDYEQYF. The whole variable domain, filled in from reference TRBV30 and TRBJ2-7, reads SQTIHQWPATLVQPVGSPLSLECTVEGTSNPNLYWYRQAAGRGLQLLFYSVGIGQISSEVPQNLSASRPQDRQFILSSKKLLLSDSGFYLCAWKSDYEQYFGPGTRLTVT.